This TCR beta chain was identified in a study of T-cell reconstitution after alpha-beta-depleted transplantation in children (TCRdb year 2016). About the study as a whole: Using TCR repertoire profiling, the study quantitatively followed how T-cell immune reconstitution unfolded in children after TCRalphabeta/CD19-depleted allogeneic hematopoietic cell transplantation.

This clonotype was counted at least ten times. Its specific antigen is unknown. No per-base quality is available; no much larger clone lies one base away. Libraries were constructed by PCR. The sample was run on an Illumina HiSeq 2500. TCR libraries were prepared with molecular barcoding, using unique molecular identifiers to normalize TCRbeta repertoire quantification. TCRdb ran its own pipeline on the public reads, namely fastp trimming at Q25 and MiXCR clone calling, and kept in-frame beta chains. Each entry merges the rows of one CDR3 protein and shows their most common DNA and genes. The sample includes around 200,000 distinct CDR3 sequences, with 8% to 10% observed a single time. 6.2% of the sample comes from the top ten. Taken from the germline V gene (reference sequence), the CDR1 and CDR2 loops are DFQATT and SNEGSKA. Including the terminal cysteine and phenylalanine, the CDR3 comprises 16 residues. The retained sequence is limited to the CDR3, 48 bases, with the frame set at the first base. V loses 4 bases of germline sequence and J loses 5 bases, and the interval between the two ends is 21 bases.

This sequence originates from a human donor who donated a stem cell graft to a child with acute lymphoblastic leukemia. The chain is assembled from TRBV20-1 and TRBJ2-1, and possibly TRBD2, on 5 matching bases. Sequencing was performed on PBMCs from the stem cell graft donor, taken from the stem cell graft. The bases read TGCAGTGCTATGGGAGTCGAGGTGGGCGATAACAATGAGCAGTTCTTC. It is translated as CSAMGVEVGDNNEQFF.